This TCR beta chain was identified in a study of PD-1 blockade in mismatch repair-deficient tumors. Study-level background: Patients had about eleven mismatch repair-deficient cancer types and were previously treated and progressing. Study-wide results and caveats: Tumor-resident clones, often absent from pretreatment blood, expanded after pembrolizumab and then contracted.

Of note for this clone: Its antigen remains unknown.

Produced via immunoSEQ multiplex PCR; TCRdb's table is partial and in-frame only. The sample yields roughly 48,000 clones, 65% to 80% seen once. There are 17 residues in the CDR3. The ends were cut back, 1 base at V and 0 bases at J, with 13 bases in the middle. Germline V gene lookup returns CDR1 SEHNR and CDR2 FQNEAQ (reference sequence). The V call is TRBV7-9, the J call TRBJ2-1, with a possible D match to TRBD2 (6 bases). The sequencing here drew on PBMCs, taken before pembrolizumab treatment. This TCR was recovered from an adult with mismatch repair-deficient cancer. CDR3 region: CASSLVFTGVSYNEQFF. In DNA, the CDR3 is TGTGCCAGCAGCTTAGTATTTACGGGAGTCTCCTACAATGAGCAGTTCTTC.